This entry lists 5 T cell receptor beta chains sequenced from one sample in a study of cytomegalovirus exposure and HLA in healthy donors (dated by TCRdb to 2015 to 2018). Libraries were prepared through the immunoSEQ multiplex PCR assay. TCRdb holds this immuneACCESS table with in-frame rearrangements only. Some clones are missing; in checked studies, unresolved V genes explain under half, and the rest has no known cause. Here the sample has some 140,000 clones; about 80% occur a single time. Together, the top ten hold 25% to 30% of the sample. Sequencing input: PBMCs. The receptors stem from a man under 40 in good health and CMV-seropositive.

The V call is TRBV7-3, the J call TRBJ2-2; possible D gene TRBD2, 6 bases. V lost 2 bases and J 6 bases, leaving 7 bases between the germline ends. The CDR3 contains 13 residues. Germline values: CDR1 SGHTA, CDR2 FQGTGA. Written as DNA, the CDR3 is TGTGCCAGCAGCTTATCGGGGGCCGGGGAGCTGTTTTTT. Its translation is CASSLSGAGELFF.

The V and J genes are TRBV6-6 and TRBJ1-2; D uncertain. Trimming pared 2 bases from V and 1 base from J, leaving 8 bases between. The germline V gene has CDR1 MNHNY and CDR2 SVGAGI (reference sequence). The CDR3 sequence is 14 residues long. CDR3 in amino acids: CASSYIGGNYGYTF. CDR3 bases: TGTGCCAGCAGTTACATCGGCGGTAACTATGGCTACACCTTC.

The chain combines TRBV4-1 with TRBJ2-7, with 12 bases aligning to TRBD1. This CDR3 contains 15 residues. The V gene end was trimmed by 4 bases and the J gene end by 2 bases; junction bases not matched to a gene: 3. CDR1 is MGHRA and CDR2 is YSYEKL in the germline V gene. CDR3 DNA sequence: TGCGCCAGCAGCCCCCGGGACAGGGGGCCCTACGAGCAGTACTTC. This gives the protein CASSPRDRGPYEQYF.

This clone was detected only a few times. This chain joins TRBV2 and TRBJ1-2; tentative D call: TRBD1 (6 bases). Trimming took off 2 bases at V and 0 bases at J, with 13 bases between the two ends. The germline V gene has CDR1 SNHLY and CDR2 FYNNEI. This CDR3 region has 16 residues. The CDR3, as DNA: TGTGCCAGCAGTGAAAACAGGGCCCCTGCTAACTATGGCTACACCTTC. It translates to CASSENRAPANYGYTF.

This clone was recorded once. This chain uses TRBV2 with TRBJ1-1; TRBD1 matches 8 bases. CDR1 and CDR2 (germline): SNHLY, FYNNEI. The CDR3 covers 14 residues. V lost 5 bases, J lost 5 bases, and 7 bases stayed unmatched. CDR3 bases: TGTGCCAGCAGTTCGGCAGGGGGCGGTACTGAAGCTTTCTTT. Translating it yields CASSSAGGGTEAFF.